The subject of this entry is one TCR beta chain. What it binds is unknown. Clones were sequenced by immunoSEQ multiplex PCR, and TCRdb holds only the in-frame ones, with some missing. Here the sample spans some 130,000 clones, just over 90% being singletons. V trimming: 1 base; J trimming: 4 bases; junction bases outside the gene matches: 0. The CDR3 spans 13 residues. This entry belongs to a study of T cell responses to AZD1222 COVID-19 vaccine. Findings and limits, study-wide: Clonal diversity was possibly underestimated, and white British individuals and females predominated among donors. Repertoire sampling occurred only after the peak T cell response.

This receptor was taken from an adult in good health. The sequences come from peripheral blood, collected on day 0 of AZD1222 vaccination. The chain uses TRBV12-3 or TRBV12-4 and TRBJ1-2; TRBD1 matches at 7 bases. CDR3 in amino acids: CASSLGTGYGYTF. The CDR3 bases are TGTGCCAGCAGTTTAGGGACAGGCTATGGCTACACCTTC.